This entry features one TCR beta chain sequence. The data belong to a study of blood T cell repertoires in COVID-19. Study information: Acute-phase and convalescent COVID-19 samples originated in the United States, Italy and Spain.

In Seattle, patients joined the study during active infection and were tracked longitudinally. Study processing details: Nucleated cell counts were estimated from reference gene primer amplification. Method: immunoSEQ multiplex PCR; TCRdb's copy keeps in-frame clones and lacks some. That table furnishes V, J and clone size, whereas the DNA furnished D and trimming. The sample yields roughly 220,000 clones, roughly 81% seen once. CDR1 is LGHNA, CDR2 YNFKEQ, per germline. Deletions cut 0 bases from V and 7 bases from J, with 10 bases between. The CDR3 runs 14 residues. The receptor was derived from an elderly woman with COVID-19, enrolled during active disease. The chain couples TRBV4-2 to TRBJ1-5; D possibly corresponds to TRBD1 (6 bases). Sequencing input: peripheral blood. The DNA of the CDR3 is TGTGCCAGCAGCCAAGATCAGGGGAGACAGCCCCAGCATTTT. Protein product: CASSQDQGRQPQHF.